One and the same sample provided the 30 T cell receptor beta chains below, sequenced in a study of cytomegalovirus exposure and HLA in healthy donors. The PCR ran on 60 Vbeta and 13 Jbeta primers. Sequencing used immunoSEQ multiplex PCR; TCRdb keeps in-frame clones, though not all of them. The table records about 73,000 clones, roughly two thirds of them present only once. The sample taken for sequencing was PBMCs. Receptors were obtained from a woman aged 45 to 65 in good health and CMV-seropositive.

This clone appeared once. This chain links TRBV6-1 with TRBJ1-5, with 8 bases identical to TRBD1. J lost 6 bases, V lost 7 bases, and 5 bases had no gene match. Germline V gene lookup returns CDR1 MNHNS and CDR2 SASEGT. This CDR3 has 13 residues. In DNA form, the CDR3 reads TGTGCCAGCAAAAACAGGGGGAGTCAGCCCCAGCATTTT. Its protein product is CASKNRGSQPQHF.

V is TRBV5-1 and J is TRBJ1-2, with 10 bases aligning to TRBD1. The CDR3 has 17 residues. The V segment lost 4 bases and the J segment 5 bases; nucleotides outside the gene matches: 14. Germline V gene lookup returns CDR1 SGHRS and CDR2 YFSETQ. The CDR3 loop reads CASSQSSTGGEPYGYTF. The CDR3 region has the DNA TGCGCCAGCAGCCAAAGTTCGACAGGGGGCGAACCATATGGCTACACCTTC.

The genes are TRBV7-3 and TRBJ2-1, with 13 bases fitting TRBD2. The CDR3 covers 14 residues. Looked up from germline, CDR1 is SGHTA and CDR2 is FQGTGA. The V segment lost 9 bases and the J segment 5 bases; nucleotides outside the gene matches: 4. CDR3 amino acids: CASGTSGVDNEQFF. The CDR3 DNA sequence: TGTGCCAGTGGGACTAGCGGGGTTGACAATGAGCAGTTCTTC.

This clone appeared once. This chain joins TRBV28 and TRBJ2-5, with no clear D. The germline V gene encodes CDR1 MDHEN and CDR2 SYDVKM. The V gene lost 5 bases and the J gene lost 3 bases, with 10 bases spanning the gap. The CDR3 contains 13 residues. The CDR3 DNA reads TGTGCCAGCAGTCCCCGCCTAGAAGAGACCCAGTACTTC. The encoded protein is CASSPRLEETQYF. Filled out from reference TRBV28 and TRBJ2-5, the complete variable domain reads DVKVTQSSRYLVKRTGEKVFLECVQDMDHENMFWYRQDPGLGLRLIYFSYDVKMKEKGDIPEGYSVSREKKERFSLILESASTNQTSMYLCASSPRLEETQYFGPGTRLLVL.

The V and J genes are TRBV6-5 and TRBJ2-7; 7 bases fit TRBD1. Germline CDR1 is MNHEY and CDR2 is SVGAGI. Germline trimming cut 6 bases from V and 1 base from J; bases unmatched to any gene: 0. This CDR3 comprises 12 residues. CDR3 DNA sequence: TGTGCCAGCAGGGACAGGTCCTACGAGCAGTACTTC. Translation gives CASRDRSYEQYF.

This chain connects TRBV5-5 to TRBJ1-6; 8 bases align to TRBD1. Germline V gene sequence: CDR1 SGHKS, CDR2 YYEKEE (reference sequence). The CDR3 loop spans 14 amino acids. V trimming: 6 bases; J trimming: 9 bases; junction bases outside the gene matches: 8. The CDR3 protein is CASNLQGDGSPLHF. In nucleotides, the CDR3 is TGTGCCAGCAATTTACAGGGGGACGGTTCACCCCTCCACTTT.

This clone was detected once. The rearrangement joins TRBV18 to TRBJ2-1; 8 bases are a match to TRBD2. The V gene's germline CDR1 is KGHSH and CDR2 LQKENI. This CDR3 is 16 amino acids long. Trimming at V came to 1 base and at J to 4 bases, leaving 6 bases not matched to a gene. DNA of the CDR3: TGTGCCAGCTCACCACGCGGCGGGGGGCGTTACAATGAGCAGTTCTTC. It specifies CASSPRGGGRYNEQFF. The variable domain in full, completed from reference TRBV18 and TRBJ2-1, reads NAGVMQNPRHLVRRRGQEARLRCSPMKGHSHVYWYRQLPEEGLKFMVYLQKENIIDESGMPKERFSAEFPKEGPSILRIQQVVRGDSAAYFCASSPRGGGRYNEQFFGPGTRLTVL.

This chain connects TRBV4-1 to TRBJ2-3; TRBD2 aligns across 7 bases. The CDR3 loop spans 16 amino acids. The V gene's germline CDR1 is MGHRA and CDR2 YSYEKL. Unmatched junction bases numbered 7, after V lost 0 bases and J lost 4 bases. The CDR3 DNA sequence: TGCGCCAGCAGCCAAGATGTGGGGGGAGGGGCAGATACGCAGTATTTT. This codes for CASSQDVGGGADTQYF.

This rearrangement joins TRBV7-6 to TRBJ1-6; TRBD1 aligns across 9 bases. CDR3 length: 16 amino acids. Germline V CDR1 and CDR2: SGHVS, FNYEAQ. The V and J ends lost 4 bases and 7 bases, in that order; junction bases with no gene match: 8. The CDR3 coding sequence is TGTGCCAGCAGCTACGGCGCCGGGACAGGGAATTCACCCCTCCACTTT. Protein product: CASSYGAGTGNSPLHF.

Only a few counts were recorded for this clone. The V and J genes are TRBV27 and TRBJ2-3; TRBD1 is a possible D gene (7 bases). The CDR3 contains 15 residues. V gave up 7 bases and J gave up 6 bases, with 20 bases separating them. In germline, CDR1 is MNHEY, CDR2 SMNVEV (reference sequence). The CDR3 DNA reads TGTGCCAGCATCGAACACCCAGGGGGGAAGGATACGCAGTATTTT. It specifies CASIEHPGGKDTQYF.

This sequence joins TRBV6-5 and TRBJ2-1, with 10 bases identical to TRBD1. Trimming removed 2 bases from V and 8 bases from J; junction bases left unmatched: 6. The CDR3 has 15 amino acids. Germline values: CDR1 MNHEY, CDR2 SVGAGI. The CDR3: CASSYEGQGLDEQFF. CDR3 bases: TGTGCCAGCAGTTACGAGGGACAGGGGCTCGATGAGCAGTTCTTC.

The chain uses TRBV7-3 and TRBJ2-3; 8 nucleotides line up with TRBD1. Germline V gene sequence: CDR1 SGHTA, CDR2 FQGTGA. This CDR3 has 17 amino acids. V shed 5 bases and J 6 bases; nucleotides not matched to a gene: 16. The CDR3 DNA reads TGTGCCAGCAGCCACGCCGGGACAGGAAAAGGGGGCGATACGCAGTATTTT. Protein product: CASSHAGTGKGGDTQYF.

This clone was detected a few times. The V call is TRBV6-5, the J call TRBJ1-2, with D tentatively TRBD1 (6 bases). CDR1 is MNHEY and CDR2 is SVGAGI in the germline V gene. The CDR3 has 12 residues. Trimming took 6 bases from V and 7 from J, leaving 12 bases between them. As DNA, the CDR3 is TGTGCCAGCAGCTTACAGGGAAGTGGCTACACCTTC. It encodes CASSLQGSGYTF.

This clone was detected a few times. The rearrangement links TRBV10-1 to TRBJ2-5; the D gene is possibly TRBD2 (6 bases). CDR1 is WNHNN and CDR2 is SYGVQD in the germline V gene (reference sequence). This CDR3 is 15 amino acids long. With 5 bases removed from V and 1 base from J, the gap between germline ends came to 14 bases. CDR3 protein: CASSPLAGSQETQYF. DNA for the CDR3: TGCGCCAGCAGTCCCCTTGCGGGGTCCCAAGAGACCCAGTACTTC.

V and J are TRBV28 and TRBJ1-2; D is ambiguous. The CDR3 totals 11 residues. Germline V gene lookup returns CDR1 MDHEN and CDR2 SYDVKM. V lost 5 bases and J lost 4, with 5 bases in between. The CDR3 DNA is TGTGCCAGCAGTGGACTCTATGGCTACACCTTC. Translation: CASSGLYGYTF.

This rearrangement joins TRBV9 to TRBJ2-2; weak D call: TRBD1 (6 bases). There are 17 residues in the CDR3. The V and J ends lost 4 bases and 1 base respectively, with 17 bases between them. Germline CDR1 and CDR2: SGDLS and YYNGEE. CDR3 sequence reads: CASSSNGGRWNTGELFF. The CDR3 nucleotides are TGTGCCAGCAGCTCCAATGGGGGCCGATGGAACACCGGGGAGCTGTTTTTT.

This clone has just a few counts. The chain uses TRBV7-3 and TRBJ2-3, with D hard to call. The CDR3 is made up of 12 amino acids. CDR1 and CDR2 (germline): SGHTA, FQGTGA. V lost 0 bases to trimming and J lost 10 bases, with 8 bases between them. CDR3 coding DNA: TGTGCCAGCAGCTTAACGCAGGCTCCGCAGTATTTT. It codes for CASSLTQAPQYF.

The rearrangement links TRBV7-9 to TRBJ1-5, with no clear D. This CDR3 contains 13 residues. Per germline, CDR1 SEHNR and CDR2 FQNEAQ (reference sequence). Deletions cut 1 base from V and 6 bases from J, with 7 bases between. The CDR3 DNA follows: TGTGCCAGCAGCTTAGGATCGGGTCAGCCCCAGCATTTT. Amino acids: CASSLGSGQPQHF.

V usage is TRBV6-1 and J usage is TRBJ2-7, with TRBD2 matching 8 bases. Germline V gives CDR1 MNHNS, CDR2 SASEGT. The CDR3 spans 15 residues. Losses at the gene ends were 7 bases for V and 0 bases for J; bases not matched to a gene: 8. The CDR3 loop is CASIPTSDSSYEQYV. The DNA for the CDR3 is TGTGCCAGCATTCCGACTAGCGACAGCTCCTACGAGCAGTACGTC.

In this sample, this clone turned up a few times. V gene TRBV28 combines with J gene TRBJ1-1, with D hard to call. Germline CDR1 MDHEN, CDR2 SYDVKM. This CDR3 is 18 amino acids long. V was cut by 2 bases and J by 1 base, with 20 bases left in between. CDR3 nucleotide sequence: TGTGCCAGCAGTTTACCCCCAAGTGGTACGGCGGGGAACACTGAAGCTTTCTTT. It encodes CASSLPPSGTAGNTEAFF.

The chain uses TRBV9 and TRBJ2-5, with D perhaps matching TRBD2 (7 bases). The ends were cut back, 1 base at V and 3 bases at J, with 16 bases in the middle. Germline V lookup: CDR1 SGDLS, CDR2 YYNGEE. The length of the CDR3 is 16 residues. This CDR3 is CASSVRWGGLEETQYF. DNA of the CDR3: TGTGCCAGCAGCGTAAGGTGGGGGGGCCTAGAAGAGACCCAGTACTTC.

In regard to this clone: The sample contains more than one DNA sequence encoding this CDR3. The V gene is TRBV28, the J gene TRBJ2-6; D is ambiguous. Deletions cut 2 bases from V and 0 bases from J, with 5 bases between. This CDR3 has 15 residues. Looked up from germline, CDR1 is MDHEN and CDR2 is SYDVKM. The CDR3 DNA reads TGTGCCAGCAGTTTACCAGGCTCTGGGGCCAACGTCCTGACTTTC. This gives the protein CASSLPGSGANVLTF.

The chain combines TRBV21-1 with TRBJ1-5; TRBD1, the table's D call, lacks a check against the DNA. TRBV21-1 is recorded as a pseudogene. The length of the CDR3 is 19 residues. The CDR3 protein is CASSKRRGGVRGPSQPQHF. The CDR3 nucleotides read TGTGCCAGCAGCAAACGGAGAGGGGGCGTGAGGGGCCCGAGTCAGCCCCAGCATTTT.

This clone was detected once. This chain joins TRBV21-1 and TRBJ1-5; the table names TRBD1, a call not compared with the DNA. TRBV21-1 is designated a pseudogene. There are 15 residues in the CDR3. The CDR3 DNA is TGTGCCAGCACCGGCCGACAGGGGATTGATCAGCCCCAGCATTTT. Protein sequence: CASTGRQGIDQPQHF.

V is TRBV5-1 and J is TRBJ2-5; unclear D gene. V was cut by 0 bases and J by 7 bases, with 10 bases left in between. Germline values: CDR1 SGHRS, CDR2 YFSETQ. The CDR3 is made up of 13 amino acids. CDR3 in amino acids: CASSLDLSGTQYF. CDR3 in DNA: TGCGCCAGCAGCTTGGACTTATCGGGGACCCAGTACTTC.

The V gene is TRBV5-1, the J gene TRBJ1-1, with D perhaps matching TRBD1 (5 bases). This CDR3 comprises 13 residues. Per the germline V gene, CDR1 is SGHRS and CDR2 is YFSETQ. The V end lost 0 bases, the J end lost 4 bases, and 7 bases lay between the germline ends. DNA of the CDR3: TGCGCCAGCAGCTTGGCAGGGCTCACTGAAGCTTTCTTT. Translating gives CASSLAGLTEAFF.

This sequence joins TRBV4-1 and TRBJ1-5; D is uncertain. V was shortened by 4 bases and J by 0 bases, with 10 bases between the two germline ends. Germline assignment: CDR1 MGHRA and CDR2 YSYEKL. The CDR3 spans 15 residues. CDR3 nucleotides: TGCGCCAGCAGCCGGAACAGTGATAGCAATCAGCCCCAGCATTTT. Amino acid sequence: CASSRNSDSNQPQHF.

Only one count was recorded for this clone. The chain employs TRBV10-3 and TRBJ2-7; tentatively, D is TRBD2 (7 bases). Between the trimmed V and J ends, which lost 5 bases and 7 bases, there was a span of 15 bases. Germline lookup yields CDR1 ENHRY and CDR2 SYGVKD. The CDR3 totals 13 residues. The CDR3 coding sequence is TGTGCCATCAGTCGGGGGGCCCCTTTTGAGCAGTACTTC. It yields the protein CAISRGAPFEQYF.

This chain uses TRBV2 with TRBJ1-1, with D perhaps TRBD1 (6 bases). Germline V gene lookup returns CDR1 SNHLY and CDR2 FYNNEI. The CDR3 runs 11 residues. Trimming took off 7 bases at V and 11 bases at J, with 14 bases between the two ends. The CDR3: CASILTGEAFF. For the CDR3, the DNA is TGTGCCAGCATCTTGACAGGTGAGGCTTTCTTT.

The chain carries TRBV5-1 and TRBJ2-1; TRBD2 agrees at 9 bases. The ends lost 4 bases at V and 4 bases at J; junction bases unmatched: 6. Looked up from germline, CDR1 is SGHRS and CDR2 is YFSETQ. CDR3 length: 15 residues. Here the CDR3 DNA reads TGCGCCAGCAGCCTTCAGCGGGGGGCTTACAATGAGCAGTTCTTC. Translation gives CASSLQRGAYNEQFF.